The 8 T cell receptor beta chains in this list originate from one sample, sequenced in a study of T cells expressing NK-cell markers. TCRdb derives one entry per CDR3 protein from the 5' RACE reads, leaving out DNA. This table lists roughly 110,000 distinct CDR3 sequences. The specimen was blood T cells: a sorted CD56 or NKG2C T cell subset, CD4+ or CD8+ T cells, or bulk PBMC T cells (not recorded which). The receptors originated from a woman between 18 and 70 years old in good health.

The chain joins TRBV4-1 to TRBJ1-1; TCRdb calls TRBD1, which cannot be checked without DNA. CDR3 length: 16 residues. The germline gives CDR1 MGHRA, CDR2 YSYEKL. The CDR3 loop reads CASSPSRGTVDTEAFF.

The chain uses TRBV29-1 and TRBJ2-1; with no DNA, the TCRdb D assignment of TRBD1 cannot be verified. The CDR3 runs to 12 residues. Germline lookup yields CDR1 SQVTM and CDR2 ANQGSEA. CDR3 loop: CSVHRGGNEQFF.

V gene TRBV20-1 combines with J gene TRBJ2-2; TCRdb names TRBD2, which stays unverified in the absence of DNA. Germline loops: CDR1 DFQATT, CDR2 SNEGSKA (reference sequence). The CDR3 extends over 16 amino acids. The CDR3 sequence is CSARGLAGGLTGELFF.

The chain combines TRBV20-1 with TRBJ2-1; no DNA is available, so the TRBD2 call from TCRdb remains unchecked. CDR1 is DFQATT and CDR2 is SNEGSKA in the germline V gene (reference sequence). The CDR3 has 15 residues. The CDR3 spells CSASGTQPRGDEQFF.

V usage is TRBV19 and J usage is TRBJ2-2; TCRdb's D call, TRBD1, is unchecked because there is no DNA. The germline V gene has CDR1 LNHDA and CDR2 SQIVND (reference sequence). The CDR3 runs 15 residues. CDR3 protein: CASSIGYRSTGELFF.

The CDR3 spells CASSPTGIVYLGTEAFF. The genes are TRBV5-1 and TRBJ1-1; TCRdb designates TRBD1, a call that cannot be tested without DNA. Germline CDR1 is SGHRS and CDR2 is YFSETQ. This CDR3 spans 17 amino acids.

The chain is built from TRBV5-1 and TRBJ2-2. CDR3 length: 14 amino acids. CDR1 SGHRS and CDR2 YFSETQ come from the germline V gene. The CDR3 loop is CASSSFDSTGELFF.

V gene TRBV4-3 combines with J gene TRBJ2-3; TCRdb gives TRBD1 as the D gene, but with no DNA this cannot be confirmed. CDR1 LGHNA and CDR2 YSLEER come from the germline V gene. This CDR3 spans 17 amino acids. CDR3 amino acids: CASSQVVAGVGTDTQYF.